Sequencing of this T cell receptor (beta chain) was carried out in a study of T cells after yellow fever vaccination. Details on this clonotype: Its antigen is not identified.

TCRdb fed the 5' RACE reads into MiXCR, producing one record per CDR3 protein. The data show about 340,000 distinct CDR3 sequences, approximately 13% seen once. Trimming left V 6 bases short and J 8 bases short, with 16 bases between. Germline loops: CDR1 MDHEN, CDR2 SYDVKM. CDR3 length: 13 amino acids. Regarding the study as a whole: Any FACS-sorted repertoire could hold abundant clonotypes that contaminate it from the bulk population.

This chain joins TRBV28 and TRBJ1-2; TRBD1 might be the D (5 bases). The source material was CD4+ T cells sorted from PBMCs, sampled 15 days after the yellow fever booster vaccination. This sequence originates from a man aged 18 to 30 who received the YFV17D yellow fever vaccine. The CDR3 spells CASRNALRDGYTF. The CDR3 DNA reads TGTGCCAGCAGAAATGCGCTTAGGGACGGCTACACCTTC.